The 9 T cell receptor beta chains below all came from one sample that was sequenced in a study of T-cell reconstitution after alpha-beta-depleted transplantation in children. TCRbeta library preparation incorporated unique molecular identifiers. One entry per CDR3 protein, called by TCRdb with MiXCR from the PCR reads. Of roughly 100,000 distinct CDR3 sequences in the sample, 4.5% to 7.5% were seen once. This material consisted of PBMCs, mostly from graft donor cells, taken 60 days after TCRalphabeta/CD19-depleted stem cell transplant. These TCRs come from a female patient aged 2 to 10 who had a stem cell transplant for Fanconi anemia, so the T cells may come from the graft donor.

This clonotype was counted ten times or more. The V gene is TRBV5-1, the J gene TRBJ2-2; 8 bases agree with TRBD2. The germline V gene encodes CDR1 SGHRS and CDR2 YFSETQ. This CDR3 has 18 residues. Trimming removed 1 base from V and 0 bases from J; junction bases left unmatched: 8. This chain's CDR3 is CASSLYSSGFANTGELFF. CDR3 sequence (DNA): TGCGCCAGCAGCTTGTATTCTAGCGGGTTTGCGAACACCGGGGAGCTGTTTTTT.

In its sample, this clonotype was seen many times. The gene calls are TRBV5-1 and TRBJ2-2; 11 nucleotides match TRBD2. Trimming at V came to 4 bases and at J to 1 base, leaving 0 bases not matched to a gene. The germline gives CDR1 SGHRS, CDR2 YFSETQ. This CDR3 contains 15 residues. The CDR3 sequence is CASSGTSGNTGELFF. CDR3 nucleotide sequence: TGCGCCAGCAGCGGGACTAGCGGGAACACCGGGGAGCTGTTTTTT.

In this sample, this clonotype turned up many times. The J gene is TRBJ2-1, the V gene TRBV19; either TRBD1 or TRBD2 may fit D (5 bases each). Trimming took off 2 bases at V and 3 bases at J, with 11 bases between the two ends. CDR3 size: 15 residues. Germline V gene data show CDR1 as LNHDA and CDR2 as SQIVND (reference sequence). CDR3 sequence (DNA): TGTGCCAGTAGTATATACGGGACCATCTACAATGAGCAGTTCTTC. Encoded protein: CASSIYGTIYNEQFF.

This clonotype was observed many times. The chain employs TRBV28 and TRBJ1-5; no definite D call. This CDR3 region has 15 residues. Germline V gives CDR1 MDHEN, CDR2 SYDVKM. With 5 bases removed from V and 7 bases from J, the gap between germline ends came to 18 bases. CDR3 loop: CASSLRTLSGQPQHF. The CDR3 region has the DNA TGTGCCAGCAGTCTCCGGACCCTAAGTGGGCAGCCCCAGCATTTT.

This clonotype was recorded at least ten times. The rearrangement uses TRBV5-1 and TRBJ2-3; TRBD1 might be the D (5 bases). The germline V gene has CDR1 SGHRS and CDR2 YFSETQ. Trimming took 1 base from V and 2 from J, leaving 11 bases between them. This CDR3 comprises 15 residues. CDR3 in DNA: TGCGCCAGCAGCTTGAAGCAGGGCTTCACAGATACGCAGTATTTT. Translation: CASSLKQGFTDTQYF.

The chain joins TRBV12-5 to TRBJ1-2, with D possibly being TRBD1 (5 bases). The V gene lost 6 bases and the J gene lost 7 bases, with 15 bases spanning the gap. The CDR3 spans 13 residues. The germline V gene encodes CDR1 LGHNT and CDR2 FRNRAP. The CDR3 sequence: CASGEGILGGYTF. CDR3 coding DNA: TGTGCTAGTGGGGAGGGGATTCTAGGTGGCTACACCTTC. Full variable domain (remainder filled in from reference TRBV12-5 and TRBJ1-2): DARVTQTPRHKVTEMGQEVTMRCQPILGHNTVFWYRQTMMQGLELLAYFRNRAPLDDSGMPKDRFSAEMPDATLATLKIQPSEPRDSAVYFCASGEGILGGYTFGSGTRLTVV.

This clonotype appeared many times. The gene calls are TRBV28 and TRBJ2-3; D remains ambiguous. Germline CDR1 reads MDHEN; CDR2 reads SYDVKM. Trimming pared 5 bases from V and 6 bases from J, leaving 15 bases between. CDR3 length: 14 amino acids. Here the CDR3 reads CASSPAPNRDTQYF. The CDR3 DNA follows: TGTGCCAGCAGTCCCGCGCCTAATAGGGATACGCAGTATTTT. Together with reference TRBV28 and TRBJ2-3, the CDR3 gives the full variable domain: DVKVTQSSRYLVKRTGEKVFLECVQDMDHENMFWYRQDPGLGLRLIYFSYDVKMKEKGDIPEGYSVSREKKERFSLILESASTNQTSMYLCASSPAPNRDTQYFGPGTRLTVL.

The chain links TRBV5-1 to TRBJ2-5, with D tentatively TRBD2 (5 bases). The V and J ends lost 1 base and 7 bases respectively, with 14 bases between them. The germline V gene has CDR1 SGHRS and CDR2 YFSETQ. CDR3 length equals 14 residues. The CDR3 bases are TGCGCCAGCAGCTTGCCGGCCGGGGAAGGGACCCAGTACTTC. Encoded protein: CASSLPAGEGTQYF.

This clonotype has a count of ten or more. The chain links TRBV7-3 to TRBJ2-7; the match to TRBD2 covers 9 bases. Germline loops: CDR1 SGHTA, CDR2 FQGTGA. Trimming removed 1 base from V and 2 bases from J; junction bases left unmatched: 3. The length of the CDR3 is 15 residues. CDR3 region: CASSLRGGGAYEQYF. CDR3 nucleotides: TGTGCCAGCAGCTTAAGGGGCGGGGGGGCCTACGAGCAGTACTTC.